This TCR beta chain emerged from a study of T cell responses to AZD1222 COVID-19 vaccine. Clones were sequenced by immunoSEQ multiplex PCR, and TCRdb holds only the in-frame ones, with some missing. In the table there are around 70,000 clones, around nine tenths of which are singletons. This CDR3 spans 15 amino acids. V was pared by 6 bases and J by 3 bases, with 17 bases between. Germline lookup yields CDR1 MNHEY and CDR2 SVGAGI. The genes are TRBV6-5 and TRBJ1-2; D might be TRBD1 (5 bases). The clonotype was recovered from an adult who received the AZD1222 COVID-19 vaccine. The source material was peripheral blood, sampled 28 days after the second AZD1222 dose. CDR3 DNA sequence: TGTGCCAGCAGGTCCACAGGTAGAGGGGACTATGGCTACACCTTC. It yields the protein CASRSTGRGDYGYTF.